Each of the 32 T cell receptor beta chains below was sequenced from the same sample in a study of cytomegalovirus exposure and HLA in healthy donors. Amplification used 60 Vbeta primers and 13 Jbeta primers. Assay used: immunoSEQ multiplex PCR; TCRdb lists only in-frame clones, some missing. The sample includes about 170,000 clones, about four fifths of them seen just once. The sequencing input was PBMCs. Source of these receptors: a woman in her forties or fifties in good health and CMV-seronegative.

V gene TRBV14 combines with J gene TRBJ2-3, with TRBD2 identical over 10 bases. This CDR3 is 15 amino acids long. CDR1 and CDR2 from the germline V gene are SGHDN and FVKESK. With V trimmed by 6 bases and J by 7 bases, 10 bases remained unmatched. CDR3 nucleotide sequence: TGTGCCAGCAGATCTAGCGGGAGCTTACGAAATACGCAGTATTTT. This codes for CASRSSGSLRNTQYF.

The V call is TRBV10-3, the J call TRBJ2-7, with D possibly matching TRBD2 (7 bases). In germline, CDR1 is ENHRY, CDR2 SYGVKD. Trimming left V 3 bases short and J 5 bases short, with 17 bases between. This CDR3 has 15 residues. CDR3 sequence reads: CAISDFGGGRHEQYF. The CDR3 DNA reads TGTGCCATCAGTGACTTTGGGGGGGGCAGGCACGAGCAGTACTTC.

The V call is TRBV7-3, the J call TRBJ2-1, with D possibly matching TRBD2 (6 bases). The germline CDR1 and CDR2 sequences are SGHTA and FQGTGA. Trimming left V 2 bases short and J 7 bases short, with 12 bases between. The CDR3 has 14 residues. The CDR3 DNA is TGTGCCAGCAGCTTAGGGGCGGGAAGGAATGAGCAGTTCTTC. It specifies CASSLGAGRNEQFF.

The CDR3 coding sequence is TGTGCCAGCAGTTTATTTTCCCAGGGCAAGGGTGGCTACACCTTC. The encoded protein is CASSLFSQGKGGYTF. The chain is built from TRBV27 and TRBJ1-2; maybe TRBD1 (5 bases). The germline V and J ends were trimmed by 1 base and 7 bases, with 16 bases remaining between them. The germline gives CDR1 MNHEY, CDR2 SMNVEV (reference sequence). This CDR3 is 15 amino acids long.

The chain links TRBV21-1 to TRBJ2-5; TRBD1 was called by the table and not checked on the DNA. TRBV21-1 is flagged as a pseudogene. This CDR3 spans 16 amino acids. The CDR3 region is CASSKDRGRLAVEQYF. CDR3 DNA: TGTGCCAGCAGCAAAGACAGGGGGCGCCTCGCGGTTGAGCAGTACTTC.

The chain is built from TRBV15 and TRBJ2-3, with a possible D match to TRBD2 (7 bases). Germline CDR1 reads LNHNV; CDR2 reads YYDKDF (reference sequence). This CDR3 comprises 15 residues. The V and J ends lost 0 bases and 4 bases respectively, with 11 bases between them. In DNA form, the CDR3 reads TGTGCCACCAGCAGAGATGGGGGGGGCGCAGATACGCAGTATTTT. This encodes CATSRDGGGADTQYF.

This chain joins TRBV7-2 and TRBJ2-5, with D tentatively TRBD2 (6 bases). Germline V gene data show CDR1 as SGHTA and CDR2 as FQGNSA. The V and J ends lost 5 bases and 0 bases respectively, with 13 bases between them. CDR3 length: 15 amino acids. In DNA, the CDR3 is TGTGCCAGCAGCCCCTTACGGGGGAACCAAGAGACCCAGTACTTC. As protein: CASSPLRGNQETQYF.

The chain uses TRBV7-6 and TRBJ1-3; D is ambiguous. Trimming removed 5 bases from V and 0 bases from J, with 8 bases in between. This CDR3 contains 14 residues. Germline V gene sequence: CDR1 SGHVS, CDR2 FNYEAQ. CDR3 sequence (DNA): TGTGCCAGCAGCCAGGCGGGCTCTGGAAACACCATATATTTT. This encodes CASSQAGSGNTIYF.

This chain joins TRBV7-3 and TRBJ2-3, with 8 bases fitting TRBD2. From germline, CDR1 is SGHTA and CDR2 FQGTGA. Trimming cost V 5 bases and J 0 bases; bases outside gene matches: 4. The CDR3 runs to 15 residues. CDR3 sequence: CASSPIAGSTDTQYF. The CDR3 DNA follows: TGTGCCAGCAGCCCGATAGCGGGAAGCACAGATACGCAGTATTTT.

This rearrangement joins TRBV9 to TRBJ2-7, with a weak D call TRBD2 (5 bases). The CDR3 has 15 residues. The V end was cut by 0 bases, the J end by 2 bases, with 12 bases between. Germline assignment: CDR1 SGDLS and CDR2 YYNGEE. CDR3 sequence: CASSVAPGITYEQYF. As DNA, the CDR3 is TGTGCCAGCAGCGTAGCGCCCGGGATAACCTACGAGCAGTACTTC. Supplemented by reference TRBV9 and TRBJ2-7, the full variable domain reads DSGVTQTPKHLITATGQRVTLRCSPRSGDLSVYWYQQSLDQGLQFLIQYYNGEERAKGNILERFSAQQFPDLHSELNLSSLELGDSALYFCASSVAPGITYEQYFGPGTRLTVT.

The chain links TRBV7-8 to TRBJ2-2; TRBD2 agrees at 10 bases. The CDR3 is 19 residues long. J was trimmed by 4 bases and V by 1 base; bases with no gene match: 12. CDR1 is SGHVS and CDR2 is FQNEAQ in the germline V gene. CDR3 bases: TGTGCCAGCAGCTTAGTTTCCGGCGTGACTAGCGGGCGCACCGGGGAGCTGTTTTTT. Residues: CASSLVSGVTSGRTGELFF.

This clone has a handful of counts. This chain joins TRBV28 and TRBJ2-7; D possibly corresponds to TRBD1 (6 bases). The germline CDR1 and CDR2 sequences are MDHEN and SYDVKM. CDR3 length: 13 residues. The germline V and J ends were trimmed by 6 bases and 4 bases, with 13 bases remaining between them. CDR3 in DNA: TGTGCCAGCAGCCCCGACAGGCGGTACGAGCAGTACTTC. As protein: CASSPDRRYEQYF. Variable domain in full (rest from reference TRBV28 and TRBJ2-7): DVKVTQSSRYLVKRTGEKVFLECVQDMDHENMFWYRQDPGLGLRLIYFSYDVKMKEKGDIPEGYSVSREKKERFSLILESASTNQTSMYLCASSPDRRYEQYFGPGTRLTVT.

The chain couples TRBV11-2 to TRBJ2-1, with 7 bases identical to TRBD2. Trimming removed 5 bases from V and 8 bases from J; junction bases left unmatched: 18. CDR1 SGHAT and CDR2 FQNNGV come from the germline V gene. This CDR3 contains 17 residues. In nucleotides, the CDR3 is TGTGCCAGCAGCCAAGACGGGAGGTTTTTAAGGCGCGATGAGCAGTTCTTC. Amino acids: CASSQDGRFLRRDEQFF.

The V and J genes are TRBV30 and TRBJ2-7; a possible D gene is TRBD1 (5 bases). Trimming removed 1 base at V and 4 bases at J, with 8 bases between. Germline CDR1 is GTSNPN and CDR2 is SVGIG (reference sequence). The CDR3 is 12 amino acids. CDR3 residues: CAWSGTSYEQYF. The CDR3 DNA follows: TGTGCCTGGAGTGGGACATCTTACGAGCAGTACTTC.

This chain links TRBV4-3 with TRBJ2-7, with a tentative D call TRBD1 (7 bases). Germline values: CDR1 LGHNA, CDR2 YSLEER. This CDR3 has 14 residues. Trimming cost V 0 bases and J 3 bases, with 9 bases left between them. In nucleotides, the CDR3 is TGCGCCAGCAGCCAAGATCAGGGGGGCTACGAGCAGTACTTC. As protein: CASSQDQGGYEQYF.

CDR3: CASSDSGTGLEFF. Written as DNA, the CDR3 is TGTGCCAGCAGTGATTCGGGGACTGGGTTGGAGTTTTTT. This chain uses TRBV2 with TRBJ1-4; possible D gene TRBD1, 5 bases. V was shortened by 3 bases and J by 16 bases, with 18 bases between the two germline ends. The CDR3 extends over 13 amino acids. The germline CDR1 and CDR2 sequences are SNHLY and FYNNEI.

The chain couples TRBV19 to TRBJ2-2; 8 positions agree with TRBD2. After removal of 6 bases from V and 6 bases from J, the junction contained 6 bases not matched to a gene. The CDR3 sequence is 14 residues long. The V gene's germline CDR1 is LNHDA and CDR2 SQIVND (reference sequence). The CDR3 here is CASRGTGRAGELFF. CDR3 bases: TGTGCCAGTAGAGGGACCGGGAGGGCCGGGGAGCTGTTTTTT.

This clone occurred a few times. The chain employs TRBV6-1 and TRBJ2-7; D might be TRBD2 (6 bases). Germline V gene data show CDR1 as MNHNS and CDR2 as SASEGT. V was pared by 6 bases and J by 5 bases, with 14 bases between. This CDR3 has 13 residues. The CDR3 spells CASRGTGVDEQYF. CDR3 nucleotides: TGTGCCAGCAGGGGGACGGGGGTCGACGAGCAGTACTTC.

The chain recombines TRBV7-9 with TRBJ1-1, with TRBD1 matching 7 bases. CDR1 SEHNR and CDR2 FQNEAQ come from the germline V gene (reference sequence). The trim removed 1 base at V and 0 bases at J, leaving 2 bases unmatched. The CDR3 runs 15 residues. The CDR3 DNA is TGTGCCAGCAGCTTAGGGACAGGATTGAACACTGAAGCTTTCTTT. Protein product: CASSLGTGLNTEAFF.

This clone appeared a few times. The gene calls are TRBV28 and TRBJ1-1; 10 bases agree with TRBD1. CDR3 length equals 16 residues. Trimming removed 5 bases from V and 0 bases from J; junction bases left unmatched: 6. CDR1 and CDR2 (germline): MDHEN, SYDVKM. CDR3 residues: CASSKDRGSMNTEAFF. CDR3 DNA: TGTGCCAGCAGTAAGGACAGGGGGAGCATGAACACTGAAGCTTTCTTT. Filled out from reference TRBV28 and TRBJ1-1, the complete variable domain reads DVKVTQSSRYLVKRTGEKVFLECVQDMDHENMFWYRQDPGLGLRLIYFSYDVKMKEKGDIPEGYSVSREKKERFSLILESASTNQTSMYLCASSKDRGSMNTEAFFGQGTRLTVV.

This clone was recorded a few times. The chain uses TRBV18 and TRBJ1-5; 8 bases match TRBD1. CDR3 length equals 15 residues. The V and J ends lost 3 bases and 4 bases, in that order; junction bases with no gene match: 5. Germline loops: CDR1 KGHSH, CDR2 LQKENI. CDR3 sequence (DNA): TGTGCCAGCTCACCGATGGGACAGGAGAATCAGCCCCAGCATTTT. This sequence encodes CASSPMGQENQPQHF.

The CDR3 region has the DNA TGCGCCAGCAGCTTGAATAGTAACACTGAAGCTTTCTTT. Translating it yields CASSLNSNTEAFF. The chain couples TRBV5-1 to TRBJ1-1; D gene ambiguous. The CDR3 is made up of 13 amino acids. Germline lookup yields CDR1 SGHRS and CDR2 YFSETQ. The V end lost 1 base, the J end lost 2 bases, and 6 bases lay between the germline ends.

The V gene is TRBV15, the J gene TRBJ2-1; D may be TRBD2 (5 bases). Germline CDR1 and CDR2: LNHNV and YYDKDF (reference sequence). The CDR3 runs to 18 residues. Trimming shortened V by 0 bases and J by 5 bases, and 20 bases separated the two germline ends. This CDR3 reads CATSRDRSGSAKNNEQFF. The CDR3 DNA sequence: TGTGCCACCAGCAGAGATCGGTCGGGTAGCGCAAAAAACAATGAGCAGTTCTTC.

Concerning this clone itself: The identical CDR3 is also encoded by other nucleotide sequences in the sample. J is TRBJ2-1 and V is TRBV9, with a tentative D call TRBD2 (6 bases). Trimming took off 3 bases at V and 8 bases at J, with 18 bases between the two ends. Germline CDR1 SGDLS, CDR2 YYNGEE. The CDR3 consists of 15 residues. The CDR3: CASSDTSGTSDEQFF. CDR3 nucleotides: TGTGCCAGCAGCGACACTAGTGGGACTTCCGATGAGCAGTTCTTC.

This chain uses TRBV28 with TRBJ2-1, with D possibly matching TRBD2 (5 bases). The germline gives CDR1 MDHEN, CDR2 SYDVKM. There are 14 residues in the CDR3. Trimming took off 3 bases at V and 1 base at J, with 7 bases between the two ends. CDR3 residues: CASSFGGSYNEQFF. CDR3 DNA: TGTGCCAGCAGTTTTGGCGGGTCCTACAATGAGCAGTTCTTC.

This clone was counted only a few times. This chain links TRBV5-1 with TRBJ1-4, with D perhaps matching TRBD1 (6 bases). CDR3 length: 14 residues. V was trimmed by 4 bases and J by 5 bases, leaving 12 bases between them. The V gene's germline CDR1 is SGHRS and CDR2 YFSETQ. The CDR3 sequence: CASSPGQRNEKLFF. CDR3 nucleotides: TGCGCCAGCAGCCCGGGACAAAGGAATGAAAAACTGTTTTTT. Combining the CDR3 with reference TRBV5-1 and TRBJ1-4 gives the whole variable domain KAGVTQTPRYLIKTRGQQVTLSCSPISGHRSVSWYQQTPGQGLQFLFEYFSETQRNKGNFPGRFSGRQFSNSRSEMNVSTLELGDSALYLCASSPGQRNEKLFFGSGTQLSVL.

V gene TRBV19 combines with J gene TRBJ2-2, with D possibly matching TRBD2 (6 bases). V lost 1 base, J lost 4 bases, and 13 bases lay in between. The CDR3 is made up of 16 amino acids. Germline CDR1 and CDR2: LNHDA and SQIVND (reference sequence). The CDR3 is CASSIVGGIGTGELFF. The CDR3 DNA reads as TGTGCCAGTAGTATAGTCGGGGGTATCGGCACCGGGGAGCTGTTTTTT.

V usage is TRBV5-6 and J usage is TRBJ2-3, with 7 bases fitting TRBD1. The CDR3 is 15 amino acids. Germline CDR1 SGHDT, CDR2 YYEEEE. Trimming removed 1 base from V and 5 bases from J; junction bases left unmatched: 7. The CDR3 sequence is CASSLRDSYGDTQYF. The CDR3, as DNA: TGTGCCAGCAGCTTGAGGGACAGCTACGGAGATACGCAGTATTTT.

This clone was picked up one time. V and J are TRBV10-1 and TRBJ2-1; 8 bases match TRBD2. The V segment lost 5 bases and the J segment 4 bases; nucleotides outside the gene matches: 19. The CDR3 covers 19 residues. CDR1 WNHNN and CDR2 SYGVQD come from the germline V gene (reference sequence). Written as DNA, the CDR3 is TGCGCCAGCAGTCGGGGGACTAGAGAAGGGTATGGTTCGTACAATGAGCAGTTCTTC. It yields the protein CASSRGTREGYGSYNEQFF.

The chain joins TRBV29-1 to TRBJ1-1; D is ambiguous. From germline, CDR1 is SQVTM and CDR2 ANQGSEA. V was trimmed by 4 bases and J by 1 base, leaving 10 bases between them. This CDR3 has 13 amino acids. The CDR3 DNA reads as TGCAGCGTTGCAGTGGACTGGAACACTGAAGCTTTCTTT. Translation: CSVAVDWNTEAFF. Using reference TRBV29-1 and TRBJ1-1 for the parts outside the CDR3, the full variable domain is SAVISQKPSRDICQRGTSLTIQCQVDSQVTMMFWYRQQPGQSLTLIATANQGSEATYESGFVIDKFPISRPNLTFSTLTVSNMSPEDSSIYLCSVAVDWNTEAFFGQGTRLTVV.

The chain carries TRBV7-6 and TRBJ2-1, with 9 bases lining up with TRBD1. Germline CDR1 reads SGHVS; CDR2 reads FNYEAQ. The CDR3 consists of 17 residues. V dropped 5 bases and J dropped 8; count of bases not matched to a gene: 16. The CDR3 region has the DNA TGTGCCAGCAGCCTTCCGGGTAGCACGACAGGGGGGCATGAGCAGTTCTTC. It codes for CASSLPGSTTGGHEQFF.

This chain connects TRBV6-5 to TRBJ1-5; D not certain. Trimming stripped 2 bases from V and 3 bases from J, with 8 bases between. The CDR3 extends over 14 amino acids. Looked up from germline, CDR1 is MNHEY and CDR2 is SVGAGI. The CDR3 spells CASSYAGSNQPQHF. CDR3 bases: TGTGCCAGCAGTTACGCGGGGTCCAATCAGCCCCAGCATTTT.